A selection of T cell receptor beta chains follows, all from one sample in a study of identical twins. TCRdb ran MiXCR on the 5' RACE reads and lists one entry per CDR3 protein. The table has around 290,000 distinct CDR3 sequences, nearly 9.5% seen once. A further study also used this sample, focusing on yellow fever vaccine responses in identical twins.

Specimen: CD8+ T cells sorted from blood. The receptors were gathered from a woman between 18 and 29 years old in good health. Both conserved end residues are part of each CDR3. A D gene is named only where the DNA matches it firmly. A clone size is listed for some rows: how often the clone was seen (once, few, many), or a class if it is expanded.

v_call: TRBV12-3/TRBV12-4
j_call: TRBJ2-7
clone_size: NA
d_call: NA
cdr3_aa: CASSPGTPEQYF
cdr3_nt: TGTGCCAGCAGTCCCGGGACCCCCGAGCAGTACTTC

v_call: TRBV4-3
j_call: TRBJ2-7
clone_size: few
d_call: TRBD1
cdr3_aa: CASSLLSGTAYEQYF
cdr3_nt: TGCGCCAGCAGCCTCTTATCCGGGACAGCCTACGAGCAGTACTTC

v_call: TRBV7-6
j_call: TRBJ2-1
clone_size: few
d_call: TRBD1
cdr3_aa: CASSLYRTGIIYNEQFF
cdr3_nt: TGTGCCAGCAGCTTATATCGGACAGGCATAATCTACAATGAGCAGTTCTTC

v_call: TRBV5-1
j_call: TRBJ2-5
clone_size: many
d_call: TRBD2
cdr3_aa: CASSGGTSGSQETQYF
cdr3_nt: TGCGCCAGCAGCGGGGGAACTAGCGGGAGCCAAGAGACCCAGTACTTC

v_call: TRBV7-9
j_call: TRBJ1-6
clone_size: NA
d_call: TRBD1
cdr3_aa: CASSGTGENSPLHF
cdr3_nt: TGTGCCAGCAGCGGGACAGGAGAGAACTCACCCCTCCACTTT

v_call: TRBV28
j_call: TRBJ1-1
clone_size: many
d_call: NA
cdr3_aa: CASSLAELNTEAFF
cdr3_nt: TGTGCCAGCAGTTTAGCCGAATTGAACACTGAAGCTTTCTTT

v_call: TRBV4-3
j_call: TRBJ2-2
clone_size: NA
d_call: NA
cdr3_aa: CASSQATLNTGELFF
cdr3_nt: TGCGCCAGCAGCCAAGCTACACTGAACACCGGGGAGCTGTTTTTT

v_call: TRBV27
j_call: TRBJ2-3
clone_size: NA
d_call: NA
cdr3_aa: CASSRASSTDTQYF
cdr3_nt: TGTGCCAGCAGTCGGGCCTCTAGCACAGATACGCAGTATTTT

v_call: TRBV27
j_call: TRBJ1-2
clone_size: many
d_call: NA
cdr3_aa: CASSARQTNYGYTF
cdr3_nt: TGTGCCAGCAGTGCACGACAGACCAACTATGGCTACACCTTC

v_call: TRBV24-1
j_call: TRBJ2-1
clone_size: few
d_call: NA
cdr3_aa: CATSDPSSSSPYNEQFF
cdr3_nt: TGTGCCACCAGTGACCCATCTTCTTCTAGCCCATACAATGAGCAGTTCTTC

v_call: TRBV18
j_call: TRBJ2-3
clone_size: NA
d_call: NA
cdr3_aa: CASSGDQTDTQYF
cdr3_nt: TGTGCCAGCTCAGGAGACCAGACAGATACGCAGTATTTT

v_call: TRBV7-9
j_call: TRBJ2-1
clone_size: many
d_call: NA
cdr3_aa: CASSLPDWDEQFF
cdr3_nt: TGTGCCAGCAGCCTCCCGGACTGGGATGAGCAGTTCTTC

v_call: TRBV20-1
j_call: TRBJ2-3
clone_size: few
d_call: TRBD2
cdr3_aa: CSASGLAEHSSTDTQYF
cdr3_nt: TGCAGTGCTAGCGGTCTAGCGGAGCATTCTAGCACAGATACGCAGTATTTT

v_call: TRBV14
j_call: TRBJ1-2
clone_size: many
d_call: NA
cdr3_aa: CASSQESDYGYTF
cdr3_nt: TGTGCCAGCAGCCAAGAATCGGACTATGGCTACACCTTC

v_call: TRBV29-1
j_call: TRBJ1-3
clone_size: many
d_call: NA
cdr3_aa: CSVGLMTSGNTIYF
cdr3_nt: TGCAGCGTGGGACTGATGACCTCTGGAAACACCATATATTTT

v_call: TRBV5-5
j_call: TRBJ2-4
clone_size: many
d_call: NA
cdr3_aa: CASSLGRLASNIQYF
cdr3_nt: TGTGCCAGCAGCTTGGGCCGCCTGGCGTCGAACATTCAGTACTTC

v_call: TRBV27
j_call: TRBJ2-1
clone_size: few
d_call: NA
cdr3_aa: CASSPQTGQHNEQFF
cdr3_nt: TGTGCCAGCAGTCCACAAACGGGACAACACAATGAGCAGTTCTTC

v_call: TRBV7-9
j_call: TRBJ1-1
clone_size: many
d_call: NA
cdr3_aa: CASSPRSGDANTEAFF
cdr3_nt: TGTGCCAGCAGCCCCAGATCAGGGGACGCGAACACTGAAGCTTTCTTT

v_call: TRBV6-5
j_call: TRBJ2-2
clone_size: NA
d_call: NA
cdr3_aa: CASSYGGRENTGELFF
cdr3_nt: TGTGCCAGCAGTTACGGCGGCAGGGAGAACACCGGGGAGCTGTTTTTT

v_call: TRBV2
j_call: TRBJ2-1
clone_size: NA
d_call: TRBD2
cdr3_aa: CASRPLGGGRGEQFF
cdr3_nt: TGTGCCAGCAGACCTCTTGGCGGGGGGCGAGGTGAGCAGTTCTTC

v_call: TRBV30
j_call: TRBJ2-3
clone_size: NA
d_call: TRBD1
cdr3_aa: CAWSVGVGRGRSDTQYF
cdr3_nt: TGTGCCTGGAGTGTAGGTGTCGGCAGGGGGCGCTCAGATACGCAGTATTTT

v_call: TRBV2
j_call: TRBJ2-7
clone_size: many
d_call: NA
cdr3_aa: CASSGTGSSYEQYF
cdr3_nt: TGTGCCAGCAGTGGGACGGGAAGCTCCTACGAGCAGTACTTC

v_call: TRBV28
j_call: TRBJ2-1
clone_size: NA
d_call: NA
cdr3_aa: CASSPRGGPDYNEQFF
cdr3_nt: TGTGCCAGCAGTCCCAGGGGAGGGCCCGACTACAATGAGCAGTTCTTC

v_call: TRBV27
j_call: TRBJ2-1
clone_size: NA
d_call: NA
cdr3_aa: CASNNYNEQFF
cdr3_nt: TGTGCCAGCAATAATTACAATGAGCAGTTCTTC

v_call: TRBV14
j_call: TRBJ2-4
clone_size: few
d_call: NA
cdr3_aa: CASSQEGVGERAKNIQYF
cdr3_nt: TGTGCCAGCAGCCAAGAGGGTGTCGGGGAGCGGGCCAAAAACATTCAGTACTTC

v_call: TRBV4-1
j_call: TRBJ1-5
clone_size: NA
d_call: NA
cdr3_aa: CASSQEPGIGNQPQHF
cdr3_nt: TGCGCCAGCAGCCAAGAACCAGGGATCGGCAATCAGCCCCAGCATTTT

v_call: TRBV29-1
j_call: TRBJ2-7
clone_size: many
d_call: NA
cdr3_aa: CSVVGGGRDSYEQYF
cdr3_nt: TGCAGCGTTGTTGGAGGGGGGAGGGACTCCTACGAGCAGTACTTC